This T cell receptor (beta chain) is from a study of T cell responses to AZD1222 COVID-19 vaccine. Points from the study as a whole: After two AZD1222 doses, spike-specific TCR breadth and depth rose versus day 0. Donors skewed white British and female; clonal diversity was possibly underestimated.

On this clone: Its cognate antigen is unknown.

Data came from immunoSEQ multiplex PCR; TCRdb stores just in-frame clones and leaves some out. The sample records about 100,000 clones, about 86% being singletons. The CDR3 has 14 residues. Trimming cost V 0 bases and J 6 bases, with 11 bases left between them. Germline V gene lookup returns CDR1 LNHDA and CDR2 SQIVND (reference sequence). This specimen was peripheral blood, taken on day 0 of AZD1222 vaccination. The chain combines TRBV19 with TRBJ1-2; no firm D call. This TCR derives from an adult in good health. The DNA of the CDR3 is TGTGCCAGTAGTATAGATCGCTCGGTAAATGGCTACACCTTC. This translates into CASSIDRSVNGYTF.